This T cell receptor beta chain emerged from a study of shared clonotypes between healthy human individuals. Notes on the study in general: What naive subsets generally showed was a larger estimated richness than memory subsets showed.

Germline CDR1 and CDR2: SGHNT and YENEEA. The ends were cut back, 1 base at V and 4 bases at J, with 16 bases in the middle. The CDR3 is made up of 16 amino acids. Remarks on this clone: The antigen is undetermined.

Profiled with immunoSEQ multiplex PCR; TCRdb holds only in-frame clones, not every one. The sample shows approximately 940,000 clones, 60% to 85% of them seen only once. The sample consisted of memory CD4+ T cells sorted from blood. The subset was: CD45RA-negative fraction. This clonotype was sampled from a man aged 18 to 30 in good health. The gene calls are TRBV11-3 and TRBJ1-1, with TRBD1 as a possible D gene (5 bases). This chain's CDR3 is CASSLVGGAGATEAFF. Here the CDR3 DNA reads TGTGCCAGCAGCTTAGTGGGCGGCGCCGGGGCCACTGAAGCTTTCTTT.